This T cell receptor delta chain appears in the sequencing data of a study of Vδ1+ human thymocytes. Broader study findings: In the thymus, TRG and TRD repertoires looked highly polyclonal with Gaussian CDR3 lengths. Despite high sort purity, roughly 19% of thymic T cell receptor delta sequences were Vdelta2. Donors shared many TRG clonotypes but few TRD clonotypes.

CDR1 and CDR2 (germline): TSWWSYY, QGS. CDR3 size: 17 residues. The V end was cut by 0 bases, the J end by 0 bases, with 14 bases between. Extracted RNA was reverse transcribed into cDNA. Multiplex PCR used pooled V-gene forward primers and a constant-region reverse primer to amplify CDR3s. TCRdb fed the multiplex PCR reads to CATT. In the table there are more than 50,000 delta-chain clones, roughly 16% of which are singletons. On this clone itself: The antigen is unknown.

This TCR was recovered from a girl in the first two years of life who had congenital heart surgery. The specimen was Vdelta1+ gamma-delta thymocytes from the thymus. Subset reported: FACS-sorted CD3+ TCRalphabeta- TCRVdelta1+ TCRVdelta2- thymocytes. V gene TRDV1 combines with J gene TRDJ1, with unresolved D. CDR3 sequence (DNA): TGTGCTCTTGGGGAACTATCCCCCTATCGGTACACCGATAAACTCATCTTT. Amino acids: CALGELSPYRYTDKLIF.